These 10 T cell receptor beta chains originate from one sample sequenced in a study of T-cell reconstitution after alpha-beta-depleted transplantation in children. A library of TCRbeta sequences, prepared with unique molecular identifiers, was generated. Using its own MiXCR run on the PCR reads, TCRdb lists one record per CDR3 protein. The sample comprises approximately 1,000,000 distinct CDR3 sequences, around 30% of which are singletons, and 28% rests with the top ten. The material sequenced was PBMCs, mostly from graft donor cells, taken 360 days after TCRalphabeta/CD19-depleted stem cell transplant. The receptors shown here come from a boy under three years old who had a stem cell transplant for SCID, so the T cells may come from the graft donor.

This rearrangement joins TRBV4-2 to TRBJ2-5; D is perhaps TRBD2 (5 bases). CDR1 LGHNA and CDR2 YNFKEQ come from the germline V gene. The CDR3 is 15 amino acids. Trimming took 1 base from V and 1 from J, leaving 10 bases between them. CDR3 bases: TGTGCCAGCAGCCAAGGGGAGCGGATCCAAGAGACCCAGTACTTC. Protein product: CASSQGERIQETQYF.

In this sample, this clonotype turned up many times. The rearrangement links TRBV29-1 to TRBJ1-1, with a tentative D call TRBD1 (5 bases). The CDR3 length is 13 residues. Trimming took off 7 bases at V and 0 bases at J, with 12 bases between the two ends. The germline gives CDR1 SQVTM, CDR2 ANQGSEA. The CDR3 bases are TGCAGCGCTTCCTTGACAGTGAACACTGAAGCTTTCTTT. The encoded protein is CSASLTVNTEAFF.

The chain has TRBV7-9 and TRBJ2-1, with TRBD2 matching 9 bases. Germline V gene data show CDR1 as SEHNR and CDR2 as FQNEAQ (reference sequence). CDR3 length: 14 amino acids. Unmatched junction bases numbered 16, after V lost 6 bases and J lost 16 bases. CDR3 nucleotides: TGTGCCAGCAGTTTGGGGACTAGCCACAATGAGCTATTCTTC. Encoded protein: CASSLGTSHNELFF.

This chain links TRBV30 with TRBJ2-3; TRBD1 or TRBD2 may be the D gene (5 bases each). The CDR3 is made up of 15 amino acids. Germline loops: CDR1 GTSNPN, CDR2 SVGIG (reference sequence). Deletions cut 5 bases from V and 2 bases from J, with 17 bases between. The CDR3 DNA follows: TGTGCCTGGCTGTCGAAACGGGGCCCCACAGATACGCAGTATTTT. Its translation is CAWLSKRGPTDTQYF.

This clonotype was picked up a small number of times. V and J are TRBV9 and TRBJ1-3; a possible D gene is TRBD1 (5 bases). Germline CDR1 reads SGDLS; CDR2 reads YYNGEE. With 2 bases removed from V and 6 bases from J, the gap between germline ends came to 15 bases. This CDR3 is built from 15 residues. The DNA for the CDR3 is TGTGCCAGCAGCGTCCAAGAGGGGCCTTTAAACACCATATATTTT. This translates into CASSVQEGPLNTIYF.

This clonotype was detected only a few times. The chain recombines TRBV29-1 with TRBJ1-2, with D unclear. Germline CDR1 is SQVTM and CDR2 is ANQGSEA. The V end lost 0 bases, the J end lost 8 bases, and 10 bases lay between the germline ends. The length of the CDR3 is 12 residues. The CDR3 protein is CSVEEPGKGYTF. In nucleotides, the CDR3 is TGCAGCGTTGAAGAGCCCGGAAAGGGCTACACCTTC.

V is TRBV4-1 and J is TRBJ2-3, with TRBD2 identical over 9 bases. V was clipped by 1 base and J by 1 base; unmatched bases: 0. Germline assignment: CDR1 MGHRA and CDR2 YSYEKL. CDR3 size: 15 residues. The CDR3 nucleotides read TGCGCCAGCAGCCAAGCTAGCGGGGGCACAGATACGCAGTATTTT. It is translated as CASSQASGGTDTQYF.

The sample holds a few counts of this clonotype. This chain joins TRBV29-1 and TRBJ2-5; TRBD1 agrees at 7 bases. V was pared by 5 bases and J by 8 bases, with 8 bases of the junction left unmatched. The CDR3 spans 12 residues. In germline, CDR1 is SQVTM, CDR2 ANQGSEA. Written as DNA, the CDR3 is TGCAGCGTTAACCTACAGGGGAGAACCCAGTACTTC. Protein: CSVNLQGRTQYF.

The V call is TRBV11-2, the J call TRBJ2-1; D is possibly TRBD1 or TRBD2 (6 bases each). The CDR3 loop spans 16 amino acids. V lost 1 base to trimming and J lost 9 bases, with 19 bases between them. The germline gives CDR1 SGHAT, CDR2 FQNNGV. CDR3 region: CASSLAVMRGAGEQFF. The CDR3 bases are TGTGCCAGCAGCTTAGCTGTTATGAGGGGGGCCGGTGAGCAGTTCTTC.

A single count supports this clonotype. The V gene is TRBV9, the J gene TRBJ2-7, with TRBD1 matching 10 bases. Unmatched junction bases numbered 8, after V lost 3 bases and J lost 5 bases. CDR3 length: 15 amino acids. Per germline, CDR1 SGDLS and CDR2 YYNGEE. CDR3 loop: CASSAGGDRGHEQYF. The CDR3 DNA sequence: TGTGCCAGCAGCGCGGGGGGGGACAGGGGCCACGAGCAGTACTTC.